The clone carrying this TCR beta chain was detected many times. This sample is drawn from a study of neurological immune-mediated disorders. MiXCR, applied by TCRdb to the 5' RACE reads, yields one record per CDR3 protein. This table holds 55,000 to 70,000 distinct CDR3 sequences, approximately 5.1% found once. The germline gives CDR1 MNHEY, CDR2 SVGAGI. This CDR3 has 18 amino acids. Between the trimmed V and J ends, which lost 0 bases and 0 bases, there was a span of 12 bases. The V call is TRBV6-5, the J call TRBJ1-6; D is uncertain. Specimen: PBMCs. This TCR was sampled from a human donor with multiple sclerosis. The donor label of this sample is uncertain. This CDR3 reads CASSYSIGKGSYNSPLHF. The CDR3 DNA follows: TGTGCCAGCAGTTACTCGATTGGCAAAGGCTCCTATAATTCACCCCTCCACTTT.